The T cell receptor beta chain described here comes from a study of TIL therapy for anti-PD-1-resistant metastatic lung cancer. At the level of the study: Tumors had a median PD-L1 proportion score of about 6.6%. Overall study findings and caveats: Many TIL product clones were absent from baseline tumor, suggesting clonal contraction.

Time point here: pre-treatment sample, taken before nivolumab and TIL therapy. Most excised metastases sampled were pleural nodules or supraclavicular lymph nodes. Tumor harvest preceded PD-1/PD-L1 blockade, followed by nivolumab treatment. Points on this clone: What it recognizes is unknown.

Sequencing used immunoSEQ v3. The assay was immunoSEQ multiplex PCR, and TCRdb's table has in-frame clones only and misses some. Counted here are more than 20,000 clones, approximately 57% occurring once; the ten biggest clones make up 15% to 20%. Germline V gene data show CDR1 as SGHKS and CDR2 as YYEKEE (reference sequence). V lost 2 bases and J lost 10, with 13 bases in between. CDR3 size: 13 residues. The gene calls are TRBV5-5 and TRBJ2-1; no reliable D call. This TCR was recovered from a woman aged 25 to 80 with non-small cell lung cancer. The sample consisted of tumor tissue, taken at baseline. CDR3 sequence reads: CASSLLEYGEQFF. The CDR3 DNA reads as TGTGCCAGCAGCTTATTGGAGTACGGGGAGCAGTTCTTC.